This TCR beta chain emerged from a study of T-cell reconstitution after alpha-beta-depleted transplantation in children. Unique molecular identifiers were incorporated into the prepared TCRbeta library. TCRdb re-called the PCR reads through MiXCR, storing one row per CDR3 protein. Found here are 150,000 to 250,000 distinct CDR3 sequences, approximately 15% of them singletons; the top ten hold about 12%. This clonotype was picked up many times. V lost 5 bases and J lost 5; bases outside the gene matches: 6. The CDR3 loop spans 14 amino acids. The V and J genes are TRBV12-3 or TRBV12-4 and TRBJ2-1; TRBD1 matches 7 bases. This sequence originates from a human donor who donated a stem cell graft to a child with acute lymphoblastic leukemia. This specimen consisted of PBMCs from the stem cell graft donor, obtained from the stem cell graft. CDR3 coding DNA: TGTGCCAGCAGTGAGGACAGGAGAAACAATGAGCAGTTCTTC. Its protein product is CASSEDRRNNEQFF.